This section outlines one TCR beta chain sequence together with its context. These data are taken from a study of T cells expressing NK-cell markers. About the research overall: The authors derived TCR beta repertoires from sorted CD3+CD56+NKG2C+, CD3+CD56+NKG2C- and CD3+CD56-NKG2C+ T cells. One of eight sequenced donors was HCMV-seronegative; the other seven were seropositive.

TCRdb processed the 5' RACE reads again and assigns one entry to each CDR3 protein, with no DNA. The table counts roughly 450,000 distinct CDR3 sequences; approximately 1.5% lies in the top ten. Germline V gives CDR1 SGHRS, CDR2 YFSETQ. This CDR3 has 14 residues. The V call is TRBV5-1, the J call TRBJ1-1; TCRdb's assignment of TRBD1 cannot be checked, as there is no DNA. The TCR sequence derives from a woman aged 45-65 years in good health. Sequencing input: blood T cells: a sorted CD56 or NKG2C T cell subset, CD4+ or CD8+ T cells, or bulk PBMC T cells (not recorded which). CDR3 sequence: CASKTGTANTEAFF.